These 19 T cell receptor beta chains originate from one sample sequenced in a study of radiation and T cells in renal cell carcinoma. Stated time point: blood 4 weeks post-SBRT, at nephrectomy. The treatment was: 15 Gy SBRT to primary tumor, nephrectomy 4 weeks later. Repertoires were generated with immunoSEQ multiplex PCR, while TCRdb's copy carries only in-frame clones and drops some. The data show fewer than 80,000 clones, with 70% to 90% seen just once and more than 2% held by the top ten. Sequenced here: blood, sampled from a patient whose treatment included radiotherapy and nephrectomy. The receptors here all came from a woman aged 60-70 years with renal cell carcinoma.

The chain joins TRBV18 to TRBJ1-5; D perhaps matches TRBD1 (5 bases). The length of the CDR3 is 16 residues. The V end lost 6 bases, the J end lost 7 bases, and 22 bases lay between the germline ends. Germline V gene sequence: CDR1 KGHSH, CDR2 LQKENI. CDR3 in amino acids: CASSPGPGSPLQPQHF. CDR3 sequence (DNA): TGTGCCAGCTCTCCAGGGCCGGGGTCCCCCCTACAGCCCCAGCATTTT.

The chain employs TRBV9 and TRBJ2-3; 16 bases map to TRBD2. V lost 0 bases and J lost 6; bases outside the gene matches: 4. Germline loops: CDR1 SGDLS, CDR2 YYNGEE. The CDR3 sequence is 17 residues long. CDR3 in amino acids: CASSVVGTSGRADTQYF. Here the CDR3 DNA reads TGTGCCAGCAGCGTAGTTGGGACTAGCGGGAGGGCGGATACGCAGTATTTT.

Written as DNA, the CDR3 is TGTGCCAGCAGCCAACAAGGGGGCGCGAAGACCCAGTACTTC. It codes for CASSQQGGAKTQYF. V and J are TRBV6-4 and TRBJ2-5; TRBD1 matches at 7 bases. J gave up 6 bases and V 6 bases, and 10 bases lay outside the gene matches. The CDR3 is made up of 14 amino acids. Germline values: CDR1 MRHNA, CDR2 SNTAGT.

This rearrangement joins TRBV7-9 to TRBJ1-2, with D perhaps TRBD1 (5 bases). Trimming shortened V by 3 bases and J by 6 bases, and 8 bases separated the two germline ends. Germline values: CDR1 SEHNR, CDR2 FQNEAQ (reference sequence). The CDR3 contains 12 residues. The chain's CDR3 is CASSFQGDGYTF. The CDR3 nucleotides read TGTGCCAGCAGCTTTCAGGGAGATGGCTACACCTTC.

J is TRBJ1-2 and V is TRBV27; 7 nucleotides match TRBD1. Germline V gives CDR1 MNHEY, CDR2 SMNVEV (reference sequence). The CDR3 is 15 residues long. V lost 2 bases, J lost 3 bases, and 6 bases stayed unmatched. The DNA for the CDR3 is TGTGCCAGCAGTTTACGGCAGGGGGTAGACTATGGCTACACCTTC. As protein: CASSLRQGVDYGYTF.

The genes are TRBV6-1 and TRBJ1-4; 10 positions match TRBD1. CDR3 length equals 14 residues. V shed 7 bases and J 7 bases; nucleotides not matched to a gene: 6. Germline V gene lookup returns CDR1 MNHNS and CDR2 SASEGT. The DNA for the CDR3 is TGTGCCAGCATTCCGACAGGGGGCAGTGAAAAACTGTTTTTT. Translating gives CASIPTGGSEKLFF.

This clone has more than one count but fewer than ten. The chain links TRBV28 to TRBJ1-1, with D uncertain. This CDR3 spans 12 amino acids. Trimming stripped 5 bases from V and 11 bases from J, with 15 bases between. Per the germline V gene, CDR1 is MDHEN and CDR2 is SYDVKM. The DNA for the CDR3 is TGTGCCAGCAGTCTCCCTGGGGTACGGGCTTTCTTT. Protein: CASSLPGVRAFF.

The DNA for the CDR3 is TGTGCCAGTTCACCGGGACAGGGGGCGCCTACAGATACGCAGTATTTT. This sequence encodes CASSPGQGAPTDTQYF. V usage is TRBV19 and J usage is TRBJ2-3; 12 bases agree with TRBD1. Germline V gene data show CDR1 as LNHDA and CDR2 as SQIVND (reference sequence). The CDR3 length is 16 residues. V dropped 8 bases and J dropped 3; count of bases not matched to a gene: 9.

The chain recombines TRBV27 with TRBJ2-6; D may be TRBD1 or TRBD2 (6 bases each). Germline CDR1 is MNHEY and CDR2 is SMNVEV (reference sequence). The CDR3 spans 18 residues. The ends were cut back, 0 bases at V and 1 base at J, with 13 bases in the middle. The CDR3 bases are TGTGCCAGCAGTTTATCTGGGGGGCTTGGGTCTGGGGCCAACGTCCTGACTTTC. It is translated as CASSLSGGLGSGANVLTF.

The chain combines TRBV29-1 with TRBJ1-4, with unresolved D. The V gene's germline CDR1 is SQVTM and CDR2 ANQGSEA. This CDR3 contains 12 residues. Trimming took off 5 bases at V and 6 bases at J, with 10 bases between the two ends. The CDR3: CSVFLSDEKLFF. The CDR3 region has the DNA TGCAGCGTTTTTCTCTCGGATGAAAAACTGTTTTTT. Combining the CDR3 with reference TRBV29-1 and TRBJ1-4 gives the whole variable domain SAVISQKPSRDICQRGTSLTIQCQVDSQVTMMFWYRQQPGQSLTLIATANQGSEATYESGFVIDKFPISRPNLTFSTLTVSNMSPEDSSIYLCSVFLSDEKLFFGSGTQLSVL.

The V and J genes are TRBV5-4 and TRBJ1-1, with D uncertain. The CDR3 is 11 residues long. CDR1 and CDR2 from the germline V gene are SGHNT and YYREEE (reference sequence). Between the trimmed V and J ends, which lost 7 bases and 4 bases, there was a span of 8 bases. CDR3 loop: CASGGSTEAFF. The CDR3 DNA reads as TGTGCCAGCGGTGGGAGCACTGAAGCTTTCTTT.

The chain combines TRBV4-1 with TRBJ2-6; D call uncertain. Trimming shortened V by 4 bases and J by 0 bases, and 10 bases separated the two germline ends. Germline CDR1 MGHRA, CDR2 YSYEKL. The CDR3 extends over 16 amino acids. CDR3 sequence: CASSPPTGSGANVLTF. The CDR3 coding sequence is TGCGCCAGCAGCCCCCCTACTGGCTCTGGGGCCAACGTCCTGACTTTC.

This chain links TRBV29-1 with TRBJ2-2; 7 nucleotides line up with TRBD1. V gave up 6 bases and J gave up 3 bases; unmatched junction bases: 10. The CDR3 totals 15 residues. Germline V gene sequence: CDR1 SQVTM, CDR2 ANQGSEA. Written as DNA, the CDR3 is TGCAGCGTAGGGATTACAGGGGTGGACACCGGGGAGCTGTTTTTT. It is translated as CSVGITGVDTGELFF.

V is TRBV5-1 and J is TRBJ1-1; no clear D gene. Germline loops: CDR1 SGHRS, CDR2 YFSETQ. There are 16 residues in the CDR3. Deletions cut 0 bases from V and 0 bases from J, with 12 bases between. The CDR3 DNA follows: TGCGCCAGCAGCTTGGAGCTGGGCAGGTTGAACACTGAAGCTTTCTTT. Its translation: CASSLELGRLNTEAFF.

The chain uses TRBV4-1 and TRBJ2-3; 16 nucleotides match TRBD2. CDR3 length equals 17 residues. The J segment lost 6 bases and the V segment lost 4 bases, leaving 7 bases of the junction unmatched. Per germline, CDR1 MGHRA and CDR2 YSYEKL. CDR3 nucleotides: TGCGCCAGCAGCCTGGGACTAGCGGGGGGGGCGCTTGATACGCAGTATTTT. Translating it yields CASSLGLAGGALDTQYF.

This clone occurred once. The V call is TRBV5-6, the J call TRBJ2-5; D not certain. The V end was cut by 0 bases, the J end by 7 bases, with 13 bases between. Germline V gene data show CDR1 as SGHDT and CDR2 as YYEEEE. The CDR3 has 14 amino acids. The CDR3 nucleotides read TGTGCCAGCAGCTTGGCCTTTGGTCGCCTGACCCAGTACTTC. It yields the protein CASSLAFGRLTQYF.

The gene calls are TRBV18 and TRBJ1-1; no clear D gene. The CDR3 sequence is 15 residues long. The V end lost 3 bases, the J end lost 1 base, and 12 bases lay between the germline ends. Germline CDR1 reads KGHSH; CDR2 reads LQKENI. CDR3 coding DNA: TGTGCCAGCTCACCCTCAGGACCTACGAACACTGAAGCTTTCTTT. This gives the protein CASSPSGPTNTEAFF.

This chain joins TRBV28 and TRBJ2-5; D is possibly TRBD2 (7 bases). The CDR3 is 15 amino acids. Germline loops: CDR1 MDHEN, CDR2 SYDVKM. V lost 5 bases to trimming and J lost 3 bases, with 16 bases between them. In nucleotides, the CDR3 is TGTGCCAGCAGTGCGGGGGCAAAACATAAAGAGACCCAGTACTTC. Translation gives CASSAGAKHKETQYF.

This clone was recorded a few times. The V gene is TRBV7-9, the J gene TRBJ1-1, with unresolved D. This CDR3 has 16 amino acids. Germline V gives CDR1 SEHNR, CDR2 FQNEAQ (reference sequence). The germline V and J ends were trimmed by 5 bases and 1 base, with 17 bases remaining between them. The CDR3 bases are TGTGCCAGCAGCCGATCTATCCCCCTGACGAACACTGAAGCTTTCTTT. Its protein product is CASSRSIPLTNTEAFF.